This is a list of T cell receptor beta chains from one sample in a study of Graves' ophthalmopathy and Graves' hyperthyroidism. MiXCR, applied by TCRdb to the multiplex PCR reads, yields one record per CDR3 protein. The data hold approximately 210,000 distinct CDR3 sequences, with around a fifth observed a single time. Sequencing was done on a sample of peripheral blood. The origin of the receptors is a woman in her forties or fifties with Graves' ophthalmopathy. Both conserved end residues are part of each CDR3. The order of the fields is CDR3 protein, V gene, J gene.

CDR3 protein: CATSDLLSGGSTYSNQPQHF; V gene: TRBV24-1; J gene: TRBJ1-5
CDR3 protein: CASSLLAAYEQYF; V gene: TRBV11-2; J gene: TRBJ2-7
CDR3 protein: CATGPGQGANTEAFF; V gene: TRBV10-3; J gene: TRBJ1-1
CDR3 protein: CASSGLPSSGNTIYF; V gene: TRBV2; J gene: TRBJ1-3
CDR3 protein: CASSLGRRGEAFF; V gene: TRBV7-2; J gene: TRBJ1-1
CDR3 protein: CASSPPSAQETQYF; V gene: TRBV18; J gene: TRBJ2-5
CDR3 protein: CSVELTLNTEAFF; V gene: TRBV29-1; J gene: TRBJ1-1
CDR3 protein: CSVGHGSSYEQYF; V gene: TRBV29-1; J gene: TRBJ2-7
CDR3 protein: CASSLGPAAYEQYF; V gene: TRBV28; J gene: TRBJ2-7
CDR3 protein: CASSLMYHRVNYGYTF; V gene: TRBV28; J gene: TRBJ1-2
CDR3 protein: CASRDADRADF; V gene: TRBV28; J gene: TRBJ1-2
CDR3 protein: CSARGRASYEQYF; V gene: TRBV20-1; J gene: TRBJ2-7
CDR3 protein: CAISGGQGTEAFF; V gene: TRBV10-3; J gene: TRBJ1-1
CDR3 protein: CASSRGKNSPLHF; V gene: TRBV6-6; J gene: TRBJ1-6
CDR3 protein: CASSQSDGQYTEAFF; V gene: TRBV4-1; J gene: TRBJ1-1
CDR3 protein: CASSRAGDWHEQYF; V gene: TRBV19; J gene: TRBJ2-7
CDR3 protein: CALERREPAYEQYF; V gene: TRBV6-1; J gene: TRBJ2-7
CDR3 protein: CASSASGVSTGELFF; V gene: TRBV11-3; J gene: TRBJ2-2
CDR3 protein: CASSYVSTEAFF; V gene: TRBV6-5; J gene: TRBJ1-1
CDR3 protein: CASSSRGAYEQYF; V gene: TRBV7-2; J gene: TRBJ2-7
CDR3 protein: CASSIRAAVNTEAFF; V gene: TRBV19; J gene: TRBJ1-1
CDR3 protein: CASSQGLASNTGELFF; V gene: TRBV3-1; J gene: TRBJ2-2
CDR3 protein: CAISKDRVGSGEQYF; V gene: TRBV10-3; J gene: TRBJ2-7
CDR3 protein: CASTSLGGWLNTEAFF; V gene: TRBV28; J gene: TRBJ1-1
CDR3 protein: CASSLGASGTQETQYF; V gene: TRBV7-2; J gene: TRBJ2-5
CDR3 protein: CASSYGRGTGNTIYF; V gene: TRBV6-5; J gene: TRBJ1-3
CDR3 protein: CASSFSKGTVEAFF; V gene: TRBV11-2; J gene: TRBJ1-1
CDR3 protein: CAWSVRHGTSYEQYF; V gene: TRBV30; J gene: TRBJ2-7
CDR3 protein: CASSTLGGGEQYF; V gene: TRBV28; J gene: TRBJ2-7
CDR3 protein: CASSQGRGYNYGYTF; V gene: TRBV14; J gene: TRBJ1-2
CDR3 protein: CSARVSLAGYEQYF; V gene: TRBV20-1; J gene: TRBJ2-7
CDR3 protein: CASSSIWTSGTQETQYF; V gene: TRBV6-5; J gene: TRBJ2-5
CDR3 protein: CAISEPGTGALGETQYF; V gene: TRBV10-3; J gene: TRBJ2-5
CDR3 protein: CASSFGREQYF; V gene: TRBV27; J gene: TRBJ2-7
CDR3 protein: CASSYADPAGPNTEAFF; V gene: TRBV6-7; J gene: TRBJ1-1
CDR3 protein: CAWRGPRVVTEAFF; V gene: TRBV30; J gene: TRBJ1-1
CDR3 protein: CASSQDAMGTGNHEQYF; V gene: TRBV14; J gene: TRBJ2-7
CDR3 protein: CASSNQGIHPLEAFF; V gene: TRBV6-5; J gene: TRBJ1-1
CDR3 protein: CSVGQYQETQYF; V gene: TRBV29-1; J gene: TRBJ2-5
CDR3 protein: CASSLTHGHEQYF; V gene: TRBV7-3; J gene: TRBJ2-7
CDR3 protein: CAISENAGELFF; V gene: TRBV10-3; J gene: TRBJ2-2
CDR3 protein: CSVGSGANQPQHF; V gene: TRBV29-1; J gene: TRBJ1-5
CDR3 protein: CASSPPKVATEAFF; V gene: TRBV18; J gene: TRBJ1-1
CDR3 protein: CSAVRDRGNTEAFF; V gene: TRBV29-1; J gene: TRBJ1-1
CDR3 protein: CAGSDHTRGSRETQYF; V gene: TRBV25-1; J gene: TRBJ2-5
CDR3 protein: CASSLYRGGAEAFF; V gene: TRBV19; J gene: TRBJ1-1
CDR3 protein: CASSLSGGGSGNTIYF; V gene: TRBV11-2; J gene: TRBJ1-3
CDR3 protein: CASQGQYNSPLHF; V gene: TRBV27; J gene: TRBJ1-6